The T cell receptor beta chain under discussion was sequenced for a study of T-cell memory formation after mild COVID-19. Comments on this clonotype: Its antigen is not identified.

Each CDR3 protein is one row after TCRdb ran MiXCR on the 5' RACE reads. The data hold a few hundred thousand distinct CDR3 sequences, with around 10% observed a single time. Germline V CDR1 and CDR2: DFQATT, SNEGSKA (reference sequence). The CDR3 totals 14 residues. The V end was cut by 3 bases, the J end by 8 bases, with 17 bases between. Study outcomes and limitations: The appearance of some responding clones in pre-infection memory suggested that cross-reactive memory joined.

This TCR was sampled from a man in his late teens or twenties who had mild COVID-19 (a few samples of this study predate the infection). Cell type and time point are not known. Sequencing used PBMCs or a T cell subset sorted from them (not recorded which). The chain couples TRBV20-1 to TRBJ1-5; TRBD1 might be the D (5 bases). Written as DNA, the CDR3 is TGCAGTGCTAGCCACCCGGACCCGGGGGAGCCCCAGCATTTT. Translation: CSASHPDPGEPQHF.